Listed here is a single T cell receptor beta chain. Its antigen is not yet known. Base qualities were left out, and no much larger clone turns up one base away. The cohort consisted of approximately 690 healthy bone marrow donors. At the time of sampling, every cohort member was nominally healthy, though immune exposures that went unrecorded were likely present. The donor tested CMV seronegative, placing the donor among the 352 seronegative members of the cohort. A peripheral blood sample was provided by each donor, and peripheral blood mononuclear cells were used for TCR beta sequencing. Genomic DNA was extracted from the blood cell samples with the Qiagen DNeasy Blood Extraction Kit. Library preparation used the immunoSEQ multiplex PCR assay. For the multiplex PCR, a mixture combining 60 forward primers for TCR Vbeta segments and 13 reverse primers for TCR Jbeta segments was used. Amplification of the CDR3 region of rearranged TCR beta genes was performed with a multiplex PCR assay on genomic DNA. Amplified TCR beta libraries were sequenced as 87-base-pair reads on the Illumina HiSeq System. The original methods were these. A later analysis tallied 80 million to 95 million unique TCR beta chains across the 660 or so repertoires, and approximately 9.9 million of those chains were shared by two or more donors. Raw reads were error-corrected and collapsed into unique sequences with a nearest-neighbor algorithm that merged closely related sequences to remove PCR and sequencing errors. V, D and J gene segments were assigned by aligning CDR3 sequences to IMGT reference sequences. Each retained sequence needed at least a six-nucleotide match to both a V gene segment and a J gene segment. Rearrangements were called productive when the CDR3 lacked stop codons and stayed in frame with V and J; all others were non-productive. CDR3 was defined according to IMGT convention as the region running from the second conserved V-encoded cysteine to the conserved J-encoded phenylalanine. The earlier analysis of some 540 of the donors excluded any sequence lacking an unambiguous match to a single V gene segment. In an earlier analysis of approximately 500 of the donors, a V segment was called functional when productive rearrangements were above 56.7%, and segregating when the standard deviation between donors exceeded 5%. A statistical classification framework was built to diagnose cytomegalovirus status from the catalog of TCR beta chain sequences. V and J gene assignment, in a later analysis, came from comparing TCR nucleotide sequences with IMGT/GENE-DB human TR gene sequences. Using the TCRdist pipeline, a later analysis assigned CDR3 sequences along with most-parsimonious VDJ recombination scenarios. In a later analysis, each TCR beta chain was defined by its CDR3 amino acid sequence together with its V-gene family, and reads lacking a unique V-gene family were excluded. As a way to deal with suspected cross-contamination and a sequencing artifact, a later analysis dropped 450 to 600 nucleotide sequences that were highly shared and had low generation probability. For each public chain, a later analysis derived a clonal expansion index from normalized ranks of inferred template counts within each repertoire. A later analysis computed generation probabilities with a VDJ recombination model fitted to out-of-frame rearrangements, and checked the results against IGoR. In a later analysis, TCR-TCR, TCR-HLA and TCR-CMV co-occurrence was scored with hypergeometric tests, and a repertoire-size bias correction was applied to TCR pairs. In a later analysis, false discovery rates were estimated by permuting HLA or CMV assignments 20 times. In a later analysis, co-occurring TCRs were grouped using DBSCAN, and TCRdist sequence similarity was added for clustering within HLA-allele-positive subsets. Co-occurrence clustering excluded repertoires with fewer than 30,000 or more than 120,000 public chains, plus five with anomalous nucleotide sharing. TCRdb obtained this table from immuneACCESS and retained in-frame rearrangements with V and J assigned. These tables miss some clones; where compared with another copy, unresolved V genes account for less than half of the shortfall, and the remainder is unexplained. V and J calls and clone size are given by that table; D and trimming were obtained from the DNA. Recorded for this sample are some 120,000 clones; 75% to 85% of them occurred a single time. The top ten hold over 2.5% of the sample.

This specimen comes from a study of cytomegalovirus exposure and HLA in healthy donors (dated by TCRdb to about 2017). Broadly, across the study: According to an earlier analysis of a few hundred of the donors, 150 million to 200 million T cells yielded roughly 100 million unique TCR beta sequences and about 300 Gb of sequence data. About 280 gigabases of sequencing data and 70 million to 100 million unique TCR sequences made up an early release that covered over 550 HLA-typed donors. Among the roughly 390 genotyped donors, 81% belonged to the genetic ancestry cluster associated with self-reported Caucasian donors. The aim of the study was to test whether cataloging public T cell receptors could identify signatures of past pathogen exposure. The T cell repertoires of several hundred subjects were profiled by immunosequencing and related to cytomegalovirus serostatus. Besides the first cohort of roughly 700 subjects, a separate validation cohort made up of some 110 different subjects was used. The study combined high-throughput TCR immunosequencing, statistical association of individual TCRs with disease status, and machine learning to predict cytomegalovirus infection status. To study patterns of TCR occurrence, a later analysis re-analyzed previously published TCR beta repertoires from around 700 donors and added high-resolution HLA genotyping. Rather than drawing on any new phenotypic data, the later analysis identified candidate immune exposures from TCR beta sequences and the way those sequences occurred across donors. An earlier analysis of 450 to 750 of the donors used high-throughput TCR beta sequencing to judge whether each TCR beta V gene segment behaved as functional or pseudogenic. Donor age, sex, ethnicity and CMV serostatus were collected together with the repertoire data. A later genetic analysis took genome-wide SNP genotypes for about 65% of the 666 donors and used that subset as a discovery cohort. All discovery cohort repertoires had been generated on a single sequencing platform. HLA typing covered class I and class II loci at four-digit resolution. Typing coverage varied by locus: about 629-640 donors for A, B, C, DRB1 and DQB1; approximately 500 for DQA1; approximately 570 for DPA1; roughly 450 for DPB1. Roughly five DR-DQ haplotypes were handled as single units for association and clustering, since linkage in the cohort was strong. Among some 400 genotyped donors of the cohort, an average of roughly 230,000 unique TCR beta nucleotide sequences was sequenced per donor, of which roughly 18% were non-productive.

Findings and caveats that apply to the study as a whole: The earlier analysis of almost 600 of the donors excluded approximately 15 rarely observed V segments, including chromosome 9 orphons, because counts were too low. A later analysis found that HLA-associated TCR beta chains were more clonally expanded and had lower generation probabilities than equally common non-associated chains. Presence/absence analyses assumed roughly uniform sequencing depth across donors, an assumption that may not hold. The sequencing pipeline was judged likely to have produced a cluster of highly shared sequence variants as a technical artifact. For the cohort, immune exposure information was limited to CMV serostatus. It was suggested by the authors that the approach could potentially be generalized to other disease states and immunological phenotypes. The 87-base-pair reads could not distinguish some IMGT-functional V segments, including TRBV6-2 and TRBV6-3, so those segments were excluded. An association between a missense DCLRE1C variant and V-gene and J-gene trimming of TCR beta chains was found in a later genetic analysis and replicated in an independent cohort. A further reported finding was that TCR beta sequences accurately predicted the HLA-A and HLA-B alleles for most subjects in the first cohort. In this cohort, only TCR beta chains were sequenced, and detectable features were limited by the absence of alpha or paired-chain data. A later analysis associated about 18,000 TCR beta sequences with specific HLA alleles at a false discovery rate of 0.05. Assigning TCR associations to individual alleles was difficult when HLA alleles, especially DR and DQ, strongly co-occurred. Linkage disequilibrium might explain the correlated functional status among segregating V segments, but an unknown experimental factor could not be excluded. The study listed 164 TCR beta chains as associated with cytomegalovirus. A later analysis found that most CMV-associated TCR beta chains appeared HLA-restricted, with HLA associations seemingly driven largely by CMV exposure. The classifier was reported to diagnose cytomegalovirus status with high specificity and sensitivity in both the original cohort and the validation cohort. An earlier analysis of approximately 540 of the donors showed that most TCR beta V segments appeared in productive rearrangements either about 90% or about 30% of the time, which broadly matched IMGT annotations. A later genetic analysis reported fewer N-insertions in productive TCRs among donors in an Asian-associated ancestry cluster than the roughly 620-donor mean. While some public TCRs were present in many individuals, most TCR sequences turned up only very rarely across donors. According to a later analysis, parvovirus B19, influenza, CMV and Epstein-Barr virus appeared linked to several top co-occurrence clusters. In a later analysis, the rate of TCR association differed among HLA loci, with DRB1 alleles having the most associated TCRs and HLA-C alleles having the fewest. Three of the identified cytomegalovirus-associated TCR beta chains were confirmed in vitro to be specific for cytomegalovirus antigens. Because HLA typing was missing for some donors at each locus, association tests included only the typed subset.

V has 1 base trimmed and J has 4 bases trimmed; junction bases matching no gene number 10. From cysteine to phenylalanine, the CDR3 is 17 amino acids long. The kept DNA is CDR3 alone, 51 bases in frame from the first base. The germline V gene (reference sequence) sets CDR1 to SEHNR and CDR2 to FQNEAQ. The chain joins TRBV7-9 to TRBJ1-5, with 7 middle bases fitting TRBD1. Sequencing input: PBMCs. The clonotype originates from a male donor in good health and CMV-seronegative. The CDR3 protein: CASSLGAGAGGNQPQHF. The bases are TGTGCCAGCAGCTTAGGGGCAGGGGCAGGGGGTAATCAGCCCCAGCATTTT.